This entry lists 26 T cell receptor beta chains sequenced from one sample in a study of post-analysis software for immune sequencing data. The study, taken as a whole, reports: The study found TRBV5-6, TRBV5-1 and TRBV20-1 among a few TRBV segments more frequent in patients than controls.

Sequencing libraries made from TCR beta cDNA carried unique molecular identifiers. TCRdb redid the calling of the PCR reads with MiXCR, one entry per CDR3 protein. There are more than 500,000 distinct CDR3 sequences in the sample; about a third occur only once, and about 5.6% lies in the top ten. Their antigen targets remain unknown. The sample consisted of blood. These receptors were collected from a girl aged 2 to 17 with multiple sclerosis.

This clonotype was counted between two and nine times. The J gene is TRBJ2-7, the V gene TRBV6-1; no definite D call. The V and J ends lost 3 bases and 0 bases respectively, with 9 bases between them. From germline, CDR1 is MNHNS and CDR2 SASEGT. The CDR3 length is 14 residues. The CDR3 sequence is CASSDLMSSYEQYF. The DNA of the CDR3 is TGTGCCAGCAGTGACCTCATGAGCTCCTACGAGCAGTACTTC.

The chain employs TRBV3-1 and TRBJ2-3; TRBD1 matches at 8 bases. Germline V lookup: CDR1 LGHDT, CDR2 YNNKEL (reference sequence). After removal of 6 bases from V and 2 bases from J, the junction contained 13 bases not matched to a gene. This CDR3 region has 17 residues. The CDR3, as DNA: TGTGCCAGCAGACCTCTGGCGTGGCAGGGGGCCACAGATACGCAGTATTTT. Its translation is CASRPLAWQGATDTQYF.

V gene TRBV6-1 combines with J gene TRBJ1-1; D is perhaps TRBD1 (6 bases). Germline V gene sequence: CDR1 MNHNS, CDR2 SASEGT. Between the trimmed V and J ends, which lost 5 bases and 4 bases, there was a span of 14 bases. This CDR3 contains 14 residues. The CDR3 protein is CASSPKTRGTEAFF. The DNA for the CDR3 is TGTGCCAGCAGTCCTAAAACCAGGGGCACTGAAGCTTTCTTT.

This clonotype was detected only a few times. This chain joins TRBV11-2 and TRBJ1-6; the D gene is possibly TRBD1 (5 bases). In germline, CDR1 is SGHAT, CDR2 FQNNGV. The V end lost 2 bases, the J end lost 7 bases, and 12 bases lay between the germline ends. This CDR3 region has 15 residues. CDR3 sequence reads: CASSLTGRTNSPLHF. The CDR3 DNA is TGTGCCAGCAGCTTAACGGGACGGACCAATTCACCCCTCCACTTT. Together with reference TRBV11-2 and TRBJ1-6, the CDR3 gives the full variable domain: EAGVAQSPRYKIIEKRQSVAFWCNPISGHATLYWYQQILGQGPKLLIQFQNNGVVDDSQLPKDRFSAERLKGVDSTLKIQPAKLEDSAVYLCASSLTGRTNSPLHFGNGTRLTVT.

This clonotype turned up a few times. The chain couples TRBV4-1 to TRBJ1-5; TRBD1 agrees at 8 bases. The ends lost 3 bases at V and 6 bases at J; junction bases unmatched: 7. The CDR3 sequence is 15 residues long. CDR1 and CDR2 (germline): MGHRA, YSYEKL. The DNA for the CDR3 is TGCGCCAGCAGCCATCCCGGACAGGGTGGTCAGCCCCAGCATTTT. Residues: CASSHPGQGGQPQHF.

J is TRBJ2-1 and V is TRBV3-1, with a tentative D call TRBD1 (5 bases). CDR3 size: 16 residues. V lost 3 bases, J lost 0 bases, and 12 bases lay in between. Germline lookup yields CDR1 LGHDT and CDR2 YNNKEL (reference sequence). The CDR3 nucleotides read TGTGCCAGCAGCCATGGCAGGGATAGCTCCTACAATGAGCAGTTCTTC. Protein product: CASSHGRDSSYNEQFF.

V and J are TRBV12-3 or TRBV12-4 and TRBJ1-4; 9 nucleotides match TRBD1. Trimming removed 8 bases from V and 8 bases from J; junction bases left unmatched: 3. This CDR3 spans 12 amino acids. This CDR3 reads CASGTGREKLFF. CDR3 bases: TGTGCCAGCGGGACAGGGAGAGAAAAACTGTTTTTT.

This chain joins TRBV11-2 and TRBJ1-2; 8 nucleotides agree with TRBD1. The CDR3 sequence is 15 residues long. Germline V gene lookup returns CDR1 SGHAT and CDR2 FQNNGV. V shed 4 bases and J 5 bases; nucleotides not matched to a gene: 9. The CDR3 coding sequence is TGTGCCAGCAGCTCAGACAGGGGAGTTGGGTATGGCTACACCTTC. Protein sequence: CASSSDRGVGYGYTF.

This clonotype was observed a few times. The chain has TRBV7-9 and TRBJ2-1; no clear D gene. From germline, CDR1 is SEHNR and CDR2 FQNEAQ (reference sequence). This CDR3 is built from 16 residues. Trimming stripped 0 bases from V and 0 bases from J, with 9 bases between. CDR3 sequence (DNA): TGTGCCAGCAGCTTAGCGCCGCTATACTCCTACAATGAGCAGTTCTTC. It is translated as CASSLAPLYSYNEQFF.

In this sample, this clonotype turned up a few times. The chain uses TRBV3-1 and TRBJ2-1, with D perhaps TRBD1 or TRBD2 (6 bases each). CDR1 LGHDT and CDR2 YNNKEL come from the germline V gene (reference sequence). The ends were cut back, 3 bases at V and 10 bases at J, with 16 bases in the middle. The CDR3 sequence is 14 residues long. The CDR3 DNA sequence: TGTGCCAGCAGCCAGTATGGGGGGCTTGGGGAGCAGTTCTTC. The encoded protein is CASSQYGGLGEQFF.

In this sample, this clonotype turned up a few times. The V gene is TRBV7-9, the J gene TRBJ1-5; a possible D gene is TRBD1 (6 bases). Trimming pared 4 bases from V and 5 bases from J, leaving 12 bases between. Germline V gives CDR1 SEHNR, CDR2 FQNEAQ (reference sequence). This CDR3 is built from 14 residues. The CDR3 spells CASSSLQGYQPQHF. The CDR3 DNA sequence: TGTGCCAGCAGCTCCCTACAGGGATATCAGCCCCAGCATTTT.

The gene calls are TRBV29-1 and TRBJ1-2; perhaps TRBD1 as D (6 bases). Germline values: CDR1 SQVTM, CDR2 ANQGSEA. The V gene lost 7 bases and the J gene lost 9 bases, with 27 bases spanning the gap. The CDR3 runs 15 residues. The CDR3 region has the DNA TGCAGCGCAGGGGTTGGATCGGGTTCTACAGGACGCTACACCTTC. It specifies CSAGVGSGSTGRYTF.

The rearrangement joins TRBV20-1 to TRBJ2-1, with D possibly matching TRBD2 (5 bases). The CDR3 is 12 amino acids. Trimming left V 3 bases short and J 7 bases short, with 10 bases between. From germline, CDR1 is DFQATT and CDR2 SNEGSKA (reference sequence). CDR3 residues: CSASPTGNEQFF. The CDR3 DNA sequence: TGCAGTGCTAGTCCGACGGGGAATGAGCAGTTCTTC.

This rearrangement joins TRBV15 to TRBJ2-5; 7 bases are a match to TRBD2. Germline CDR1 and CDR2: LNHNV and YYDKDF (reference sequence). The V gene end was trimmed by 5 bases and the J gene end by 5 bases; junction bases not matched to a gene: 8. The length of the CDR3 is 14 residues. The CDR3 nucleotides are TGTGCCACCAGCCACAAGCGGGGTAGGGAGACCCAGTACTTC. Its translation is CATSHKRGRETQYF.

CDR3 residues: CASKITPGETQYF. The CDR3 DNA is TGTGCCAGCAAAATAACTCCGGGGGAGACCCAGTACTTC. This chain connects TRBV12-3 or TRBV12-4 to TRBJ2-5; perhaps TRBD2 as D (5 bases). The CDR3 is made up of 13 amino acids. Trimming cost V 7 bases and J 5 bases, with 14 bases left between them.

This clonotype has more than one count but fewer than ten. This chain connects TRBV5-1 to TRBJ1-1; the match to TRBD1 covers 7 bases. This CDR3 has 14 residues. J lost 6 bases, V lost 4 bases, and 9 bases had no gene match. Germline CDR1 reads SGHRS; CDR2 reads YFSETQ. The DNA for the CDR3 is TGCGCCAGCAGCCCACGACAGGGCATCCCTGAAGCTTTCTTT. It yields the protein CASSPRQGIPEAFF.

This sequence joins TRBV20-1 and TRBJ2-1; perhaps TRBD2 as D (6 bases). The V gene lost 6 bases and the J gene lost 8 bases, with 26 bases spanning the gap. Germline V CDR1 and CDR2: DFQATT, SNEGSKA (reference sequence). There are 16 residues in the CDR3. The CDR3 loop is CSAKDGGGAWGDEQFF. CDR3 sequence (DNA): TGCAGTGCCAAAGACGGGGGTGGAGCTTGGGGCGATGAGCAGTTCTTC.

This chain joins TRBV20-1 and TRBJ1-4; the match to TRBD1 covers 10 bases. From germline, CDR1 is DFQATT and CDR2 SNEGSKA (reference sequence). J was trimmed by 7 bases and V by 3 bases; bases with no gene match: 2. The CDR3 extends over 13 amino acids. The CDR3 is CSARTGGSEKLFF. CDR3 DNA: TGCAGTGCTAGGACAGGGGGCAGTGAAAAACTGTTTTTT.

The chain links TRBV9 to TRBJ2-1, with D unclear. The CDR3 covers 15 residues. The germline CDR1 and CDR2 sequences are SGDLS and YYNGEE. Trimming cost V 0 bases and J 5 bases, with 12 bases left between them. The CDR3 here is CASSVVAGVDNEQFF. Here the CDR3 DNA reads TGTGCCAGCAGCGTAGTAGCTGGAGTAGACAATGAGCAGTTCTTC.

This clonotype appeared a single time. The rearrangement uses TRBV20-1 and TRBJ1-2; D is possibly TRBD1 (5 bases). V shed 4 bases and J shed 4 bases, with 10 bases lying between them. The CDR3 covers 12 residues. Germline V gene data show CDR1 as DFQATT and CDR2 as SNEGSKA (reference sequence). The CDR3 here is CSANKGTYGYTF. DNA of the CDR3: TGCAGTGCTAACAAGGGGACCTATGGCTACACCTTC.

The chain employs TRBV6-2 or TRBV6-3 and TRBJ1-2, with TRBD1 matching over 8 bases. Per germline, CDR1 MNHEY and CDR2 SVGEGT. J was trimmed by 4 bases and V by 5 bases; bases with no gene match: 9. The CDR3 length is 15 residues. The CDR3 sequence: CASSRNPTGAYGYTF. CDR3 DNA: TGTGCCAGCAGTCGTAACCCGACAGGGGCCTATGGCTACACCTTC.

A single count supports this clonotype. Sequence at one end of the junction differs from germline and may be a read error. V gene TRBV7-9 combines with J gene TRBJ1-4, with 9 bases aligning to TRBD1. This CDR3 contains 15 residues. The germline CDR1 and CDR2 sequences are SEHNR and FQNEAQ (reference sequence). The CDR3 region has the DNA TGTGCCAGCAGCGTCACAGGGGGCGCCGGTGAAAAACGGTTTTTT. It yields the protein CASSVTGGAGEKRFF.

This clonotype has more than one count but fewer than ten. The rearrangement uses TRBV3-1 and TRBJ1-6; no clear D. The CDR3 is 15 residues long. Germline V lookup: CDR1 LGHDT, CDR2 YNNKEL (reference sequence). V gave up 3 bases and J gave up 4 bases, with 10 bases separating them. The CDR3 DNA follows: TGTGCCAGCAGCCACCTTACGGGATATAATTCACCCCTCCACTTT. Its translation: CASSHLTGYNSPLHF.

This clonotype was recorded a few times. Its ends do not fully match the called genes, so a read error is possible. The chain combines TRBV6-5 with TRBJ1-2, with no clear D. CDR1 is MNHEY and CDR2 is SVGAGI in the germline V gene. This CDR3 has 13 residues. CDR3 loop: CASSYQENYGCTF. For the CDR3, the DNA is TGTGCCAGCAGCTATCAGGAAAACTATGGCTGCACCTTC.

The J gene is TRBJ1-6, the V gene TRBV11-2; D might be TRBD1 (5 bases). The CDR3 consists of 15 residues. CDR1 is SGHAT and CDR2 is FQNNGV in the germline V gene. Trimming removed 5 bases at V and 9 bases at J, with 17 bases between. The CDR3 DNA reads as TGTGCCAGCAGCGAACTTCAGGGTTTGGGTTCACCCCTCCACTTT. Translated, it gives CASSELQGLGSPLHF.

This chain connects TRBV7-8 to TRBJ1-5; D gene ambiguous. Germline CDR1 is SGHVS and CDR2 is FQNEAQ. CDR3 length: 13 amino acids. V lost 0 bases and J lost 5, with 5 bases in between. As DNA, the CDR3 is TGTGCCAGCAGCTTAGCGCATGATCAGCCCCAGCATTTT. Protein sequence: CASSLAHDQPQHF.